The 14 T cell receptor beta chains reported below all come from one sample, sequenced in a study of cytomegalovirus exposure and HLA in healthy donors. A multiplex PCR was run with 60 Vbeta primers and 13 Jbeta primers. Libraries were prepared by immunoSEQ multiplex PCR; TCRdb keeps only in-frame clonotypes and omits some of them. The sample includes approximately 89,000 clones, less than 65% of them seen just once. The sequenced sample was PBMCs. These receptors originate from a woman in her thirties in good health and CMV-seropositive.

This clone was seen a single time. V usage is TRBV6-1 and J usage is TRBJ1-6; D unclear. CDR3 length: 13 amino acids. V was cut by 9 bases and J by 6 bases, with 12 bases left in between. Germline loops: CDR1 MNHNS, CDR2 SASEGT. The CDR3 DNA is TGTGCCAGTCTTCGATTCGGTAATTCACCCCTCCACTTT. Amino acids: CASLRFGNSPLHF.

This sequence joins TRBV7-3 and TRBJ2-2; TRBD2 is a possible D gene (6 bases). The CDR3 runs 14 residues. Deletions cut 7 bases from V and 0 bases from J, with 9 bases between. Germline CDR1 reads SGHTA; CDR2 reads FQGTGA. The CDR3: CASTGTPNTGELFF. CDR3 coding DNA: TGTGCCAGCACAGGGACTCCGAACACCGGGGAGCTGTTTTTT.

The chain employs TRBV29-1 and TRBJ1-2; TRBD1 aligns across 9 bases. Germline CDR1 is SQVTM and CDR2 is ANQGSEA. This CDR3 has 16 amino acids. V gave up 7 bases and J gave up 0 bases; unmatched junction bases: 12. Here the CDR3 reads CSDGRTGDTANYGYTF. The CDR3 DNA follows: TGCAGCGATGGTCGGACAGGGGATACCGCTAACTATGGCTACACCTTC.

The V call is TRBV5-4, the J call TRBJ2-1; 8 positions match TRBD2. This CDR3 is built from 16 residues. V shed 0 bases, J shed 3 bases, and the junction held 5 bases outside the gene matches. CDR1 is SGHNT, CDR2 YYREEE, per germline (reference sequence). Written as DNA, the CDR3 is TGTGCCAGCAGCTTGGGGGTTCGGGGGGGCTACAATGAGCAGTTCTTC. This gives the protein CASSLGVRGGYNEQFF. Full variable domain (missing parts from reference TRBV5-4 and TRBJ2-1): ETGVTQSPTHLIKTRGQQVTLRCSSQSGHNTVSWYQQALGQGPQFIFQYYREEENGRGNFPPRFSGLQFPNYSSELNVNALELDDSALYLCASSLGVRGGYNEQFFGPGTRLTVL.

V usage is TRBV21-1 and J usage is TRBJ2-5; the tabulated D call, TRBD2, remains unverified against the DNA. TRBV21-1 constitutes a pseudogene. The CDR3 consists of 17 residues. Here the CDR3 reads CASSKWGSGGAGATQYF. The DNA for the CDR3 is TGTGCCAGCAGCAAATGGGGTAGCGGGGGGGCGGGGGCCACCCAGTACTTC.

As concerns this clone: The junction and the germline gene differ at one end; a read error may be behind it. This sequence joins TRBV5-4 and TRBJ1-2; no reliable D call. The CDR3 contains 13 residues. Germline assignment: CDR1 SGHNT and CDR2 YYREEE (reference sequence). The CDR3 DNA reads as TGTGCCAGCAGCTTGGATCGCGGTTACGGCTACCCCTTC. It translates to CASSLDRGYGYPF.

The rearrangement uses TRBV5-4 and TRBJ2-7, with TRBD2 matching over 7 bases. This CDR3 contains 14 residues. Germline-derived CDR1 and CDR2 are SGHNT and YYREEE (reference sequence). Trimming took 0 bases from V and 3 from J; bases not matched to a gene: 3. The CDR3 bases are TGTGCCAGCAGCTTGGTAGGGACTAACTACGAGCAGTACTTC. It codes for CASSLVGTNYEQYF. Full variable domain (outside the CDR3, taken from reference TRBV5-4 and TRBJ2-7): ETGVTQSPTHLIKTRGQQVTLRCSSQSGHNTVSWYQQALGQGPQFIFQYYREEENGRGNFPPRFSGLQFPNYSSELNVNALELDDSALYLCASSLVGTNYEQYFGPGTRLTVT.

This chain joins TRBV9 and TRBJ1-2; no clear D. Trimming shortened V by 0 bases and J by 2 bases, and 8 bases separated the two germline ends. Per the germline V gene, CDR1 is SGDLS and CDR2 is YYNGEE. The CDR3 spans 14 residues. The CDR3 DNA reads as TGTGCCAGCAGCGTAGACGGGGTCAACTATGGCTACACCTTC. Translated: CASSVDGVNYGYTF.

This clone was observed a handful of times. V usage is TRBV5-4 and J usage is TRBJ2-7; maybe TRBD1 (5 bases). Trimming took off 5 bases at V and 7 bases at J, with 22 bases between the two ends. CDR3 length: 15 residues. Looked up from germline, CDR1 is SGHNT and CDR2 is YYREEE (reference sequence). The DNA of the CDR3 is TGTGCCAGCAGTCACTCAGGGTCCACTACGTGGGAGCAGTACTTC. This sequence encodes CASSHSGSTTWEQYF. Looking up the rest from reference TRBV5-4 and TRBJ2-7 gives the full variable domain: ETGVTQSPTHLIKTRGQQVTLRCSSQSGHNTVSWYQQALGQGPQFIFQYYREEENGRGNFPPRFSGLQFPNYSSELNVNALELDDSALYLCASSHSGSTTWEQYFGPGTRLTVT.

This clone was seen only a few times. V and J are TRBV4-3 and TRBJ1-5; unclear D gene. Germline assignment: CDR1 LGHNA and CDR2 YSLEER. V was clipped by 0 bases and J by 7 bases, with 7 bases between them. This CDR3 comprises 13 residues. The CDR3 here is CASSQDLGQPQHF. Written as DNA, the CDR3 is TGCGCCAGCAGCCAAGATCTCGGGCAGCCCCAGCATTTT.

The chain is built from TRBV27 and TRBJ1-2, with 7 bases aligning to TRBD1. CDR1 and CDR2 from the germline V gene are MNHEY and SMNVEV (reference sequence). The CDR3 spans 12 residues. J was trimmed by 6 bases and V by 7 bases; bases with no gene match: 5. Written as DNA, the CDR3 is TGTGCCAGCAAGACAGGGCCCCATGGCTACACCTTC. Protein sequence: CASKTGPHGYTF.

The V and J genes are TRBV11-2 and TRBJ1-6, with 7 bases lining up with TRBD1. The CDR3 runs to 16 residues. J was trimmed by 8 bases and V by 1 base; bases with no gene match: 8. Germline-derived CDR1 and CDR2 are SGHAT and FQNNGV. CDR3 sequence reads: CASSLGIRQGDSPLHF. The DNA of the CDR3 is TGTGCCAGCAGCTTAGGTATCCGTCAGGGGGATTCACCCCTCCACTTT.

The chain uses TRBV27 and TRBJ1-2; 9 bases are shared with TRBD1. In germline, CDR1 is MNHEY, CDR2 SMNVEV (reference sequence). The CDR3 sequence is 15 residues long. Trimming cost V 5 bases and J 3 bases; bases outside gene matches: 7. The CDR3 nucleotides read TGTGCCAGCAGTCCCGGGGGACAGGGCTACTATGGCTACACCTTC. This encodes CASSPGGQGYYGYTF.

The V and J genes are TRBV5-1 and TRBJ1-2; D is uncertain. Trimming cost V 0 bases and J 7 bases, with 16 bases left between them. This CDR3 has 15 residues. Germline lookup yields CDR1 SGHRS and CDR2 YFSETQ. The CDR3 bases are TGCGCCAGCAGCTTGGTAGCGGGAGAGCTAGGTGGCTACACCTTC. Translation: CASSLVAGELGGYTF.